This T cell receptor (beta chain) is from a study of identical twins. Every one of the donors was a healthy Caucasian. The CDR3 totals 14 residues. J lost 6 bases, V lost 7 bases, and 8 bases had no gene match. Template switching introduced a universal primer site, and the cDNA bore unique molecular identifiers. TCRdb ran MiXCR on the 5' RACE reads and lists one entry per CDR3 protein. Here the sample spans some 900,000 distinct CDR3 sequences, approximately 13% being singletons. Notes on the study in general: Alpha sequences out of frame and shared by twins had excess low generation probability. With abundant cord blood beta clonotypes, insertions were fewer; memory repertoires showed no such pattern.

This clonotype has ten or more counts. Its matching antigen is unknown. This sample was also put to use in a study of yellow fever vaccine responses in identical twins.

The clonotype was recovered from a woman younger than 35 in good health. J is TRBJ2-1 and V is TRBV12-3 or TRBV12-4; 8 bases fit TRBD2. Specimen: PBMCs. The CDR3 is CASNFGTRSNEQFF. DNA for the CDR3: TGTGCCAGCAACTTCGGGACTAGAAGCAATGAGCAGTTCTTC.